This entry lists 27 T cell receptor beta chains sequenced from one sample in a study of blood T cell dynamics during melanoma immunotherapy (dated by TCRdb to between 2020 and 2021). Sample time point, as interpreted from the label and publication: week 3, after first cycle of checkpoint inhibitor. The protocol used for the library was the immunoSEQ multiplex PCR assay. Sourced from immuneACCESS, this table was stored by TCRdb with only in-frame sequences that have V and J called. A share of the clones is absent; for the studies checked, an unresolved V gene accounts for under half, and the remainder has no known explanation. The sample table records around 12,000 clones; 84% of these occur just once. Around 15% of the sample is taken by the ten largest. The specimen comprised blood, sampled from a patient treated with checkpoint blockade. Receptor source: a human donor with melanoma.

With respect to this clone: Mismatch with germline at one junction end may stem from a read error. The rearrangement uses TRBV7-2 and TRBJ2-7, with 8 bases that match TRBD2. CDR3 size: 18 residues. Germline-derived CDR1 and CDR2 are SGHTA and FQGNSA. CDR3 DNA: TGTGCCAGCAGCCTCCGACTGCGCGGGGGGTCAAACTCCCACGAGCAGTACTTC. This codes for CASSLRLRGGSNSHEQYF.

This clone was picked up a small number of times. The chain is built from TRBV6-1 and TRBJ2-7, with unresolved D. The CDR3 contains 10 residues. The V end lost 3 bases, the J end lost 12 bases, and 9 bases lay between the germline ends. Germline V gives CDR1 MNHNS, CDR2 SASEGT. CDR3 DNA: TGTGCCAGCAGTGAGAGATCGCCGTACTTC. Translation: CASSERSPYF.

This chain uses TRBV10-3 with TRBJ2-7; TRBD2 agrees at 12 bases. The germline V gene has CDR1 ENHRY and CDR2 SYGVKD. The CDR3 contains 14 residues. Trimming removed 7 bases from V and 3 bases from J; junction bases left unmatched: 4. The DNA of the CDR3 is TGTGCCATCAAGCTAGCGGGGGGGGACTACGAGCAGTACTTC. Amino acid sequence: CAIKLAGGDYEQYF.

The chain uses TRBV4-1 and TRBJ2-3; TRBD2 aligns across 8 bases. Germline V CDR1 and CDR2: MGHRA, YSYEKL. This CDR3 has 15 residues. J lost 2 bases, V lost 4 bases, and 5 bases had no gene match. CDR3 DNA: TGCGCCAGCAGCCGGGGTAGCGGGGACACAGATACGCAGTATTTT. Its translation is CASSRGSGDTDTQYF.

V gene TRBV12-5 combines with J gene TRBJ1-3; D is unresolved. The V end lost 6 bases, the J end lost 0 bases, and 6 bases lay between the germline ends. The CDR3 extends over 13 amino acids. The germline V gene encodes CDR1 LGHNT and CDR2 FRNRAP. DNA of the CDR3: TGTGCTAGTGGACAGAGCTCTGGAAACACCATATATTTT. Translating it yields CASGQSSGNTIYF.

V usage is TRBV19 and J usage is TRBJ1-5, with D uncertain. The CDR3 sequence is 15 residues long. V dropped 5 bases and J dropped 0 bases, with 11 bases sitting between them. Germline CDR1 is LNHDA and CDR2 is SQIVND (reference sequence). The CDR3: CASSSQRYSNQPQHF. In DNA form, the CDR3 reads TGTGCCAGTAGTTCACAGAGATATAGCAATCAGCCCCAGCATTTT. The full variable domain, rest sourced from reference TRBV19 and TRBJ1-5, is DGGITQSPKYLFRKEGQNVTLSCEQNLNHDAMYWYRQDPGQGLRLIYYSQIVNDFQKGDIAEGYSVSREKKESFPLTVTSAQKNPTAFYLCASSSQRYSNQPQHFGDGTRLSIL.

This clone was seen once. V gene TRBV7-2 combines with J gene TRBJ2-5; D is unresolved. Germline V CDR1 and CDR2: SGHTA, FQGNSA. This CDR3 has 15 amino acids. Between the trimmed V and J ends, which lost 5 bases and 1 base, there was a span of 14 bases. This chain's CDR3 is CASSPRRTLQETQYF. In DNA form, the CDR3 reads TGTGCCAGCAGCCCGCGACGGACCCTCCAAGAGACCCAGTACTTC.

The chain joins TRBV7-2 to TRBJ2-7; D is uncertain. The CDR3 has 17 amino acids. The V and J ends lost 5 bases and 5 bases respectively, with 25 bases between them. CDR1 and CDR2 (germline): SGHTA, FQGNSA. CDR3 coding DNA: TGTGCCAGCAGCCCCCAAGGGCGCAGCCAAACGGCTAACGAGCAGTACTTC. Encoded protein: CASSPQGRSQTANEQYF.

In DNA form, the CDR3 reads TGTGCCAGCTCACCAACCAGGGAGACGCAGTATTTT. Translating it yields CASSPTRETQYF. The chain is built from TRBV18 and TRBJ2-3; either TRBD1 or TRBD2 may supply D (5 bases each). CDR1 is KGHSH, CDR2 LQKENI, per germline. V lost 2 bases, J lost 9 bases, and 9 bases lay in between. CDR3 length: 12 amino acids. The variable domain in full, with the rest retrieved from reference TRBV18 and TRBJ2-3, is NAGVMQNPRHLVRRRGQEARLRCSPMKGHSHVYWYRQLPEEGLKFMVYLQKENIIDESGMPKERFSAEFPKEGPSILRIQQVVRGDSAAYFCASSPTRETQYFGPGTRLTVL.

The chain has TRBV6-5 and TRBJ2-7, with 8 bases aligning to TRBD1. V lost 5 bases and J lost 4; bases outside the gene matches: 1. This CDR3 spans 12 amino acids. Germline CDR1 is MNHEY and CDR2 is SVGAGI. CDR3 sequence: CASSRQGYEQYF. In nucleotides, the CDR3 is TGTGCCAGCAGTCGACAGGGGTACGAGCAGTACTTC.

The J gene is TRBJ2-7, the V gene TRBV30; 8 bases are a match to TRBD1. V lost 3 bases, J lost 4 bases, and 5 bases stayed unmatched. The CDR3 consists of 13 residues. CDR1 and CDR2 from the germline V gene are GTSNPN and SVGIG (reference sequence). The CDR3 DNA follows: TGTGCCTGGAGCCACAGGACAGGGTACGAGCAGTACTTC. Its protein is CAWSHRTGYEQYF.

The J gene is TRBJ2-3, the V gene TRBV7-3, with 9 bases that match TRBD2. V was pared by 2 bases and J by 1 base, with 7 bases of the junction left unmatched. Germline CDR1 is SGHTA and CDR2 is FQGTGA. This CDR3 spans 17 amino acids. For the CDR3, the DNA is TGTGCCAGCAGCTTAGGGCGGTTAGCGGGGGGCACAGATACGCAGTATTTT. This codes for CASSLGRLAGGTDTQYF. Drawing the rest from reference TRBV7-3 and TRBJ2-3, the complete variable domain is GAGVSQTPSNKVTEKGKYVELRCDPISGHTALYWYRQSLGQGPEFLIYFQGTGAADDSGLPNDRFFAVRPEGSVSTLKIQRTERGDSAVYLCASSLGRLAGGTDTQYFGPGTRLTVL.

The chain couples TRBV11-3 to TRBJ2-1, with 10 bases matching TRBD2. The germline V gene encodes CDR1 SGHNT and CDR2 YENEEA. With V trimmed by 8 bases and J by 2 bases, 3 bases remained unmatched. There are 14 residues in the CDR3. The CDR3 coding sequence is TGTGCCAGCGTAGCGGGGGGTACCTACAATGAGCAGTTCTTC. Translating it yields CASVAGGTYNEQFF.

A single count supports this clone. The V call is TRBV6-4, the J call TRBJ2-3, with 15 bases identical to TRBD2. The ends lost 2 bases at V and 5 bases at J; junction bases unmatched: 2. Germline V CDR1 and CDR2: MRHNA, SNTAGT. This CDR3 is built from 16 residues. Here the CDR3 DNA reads TGTGCCAGCAGTGACGGACTAGCGGGGGGGCGAGATACGCAGTATTTT. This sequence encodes CASSDGLAGGRDTQYF.

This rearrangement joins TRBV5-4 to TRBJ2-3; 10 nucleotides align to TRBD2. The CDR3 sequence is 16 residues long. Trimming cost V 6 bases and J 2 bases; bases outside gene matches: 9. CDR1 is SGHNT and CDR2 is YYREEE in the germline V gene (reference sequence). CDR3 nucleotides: TGTGCCAGCACACTTGGACTAGCGGTTTCCACAGATACGCAGTATTTT. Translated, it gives CASTLGLAVSTDTQYF.

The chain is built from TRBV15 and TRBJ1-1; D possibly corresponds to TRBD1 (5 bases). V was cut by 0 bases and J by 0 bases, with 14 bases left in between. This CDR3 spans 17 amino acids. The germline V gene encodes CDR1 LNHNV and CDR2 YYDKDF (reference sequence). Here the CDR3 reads CATSRDRGSGLNTEAFF. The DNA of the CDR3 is TGTGCCACCAGCAGAGATCGGGGTTCAGGGTTGAACACTGAAGCTTTCTTT.

CDR3 coding DNA: TGTGCTAGTGGTTTGGGACGGGTCCTGGAGACCCAGTACTTC. Translating it yields CASGLGRVLETQYF. The chain uses TRBV12-5 and TRBJ2-5; D remains ambiguous. The CDR3 extends over 14 amino acids. Trimming took 1 base from V and 5 from J, leaving 11 bases between them. Per germline, CDR1 LGHNT and CDR2 FRNRAP.

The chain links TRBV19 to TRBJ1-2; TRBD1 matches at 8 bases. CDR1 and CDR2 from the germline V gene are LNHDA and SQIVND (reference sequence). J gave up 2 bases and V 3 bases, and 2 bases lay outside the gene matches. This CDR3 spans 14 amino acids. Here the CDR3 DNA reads TGTGCCAGTAGTATCCGGACAGGGAACTATGGCTACACCTTC. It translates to CASSIRTGNYGYTF.

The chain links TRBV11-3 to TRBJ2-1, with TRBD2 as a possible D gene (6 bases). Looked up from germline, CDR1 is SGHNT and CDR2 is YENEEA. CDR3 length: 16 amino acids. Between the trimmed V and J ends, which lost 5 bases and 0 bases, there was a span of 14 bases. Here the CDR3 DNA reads TGTGCCAGCAGCCTATCCGGGAGCCACTCCTACAATGAGCAGTTCTTC. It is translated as CASSLSGSHSYNEQFF.

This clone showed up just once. The CDR3 sequence: CASSLPGTSFRTDTQYF. In DNA, the CDR3 is TGTGCCAGCAGCCTACCCGGGACTAGCTTCCGCACAGATACGCAGTATTTT. The chain couples TRBV7-9 to TRBJ2-3; 9 bases align to TRBD2. The CDR3 is 17 residues long. V was pared by 5 bases and J by 1 base, with 10 bases of the junction left unmatched. The germline V gene encodes CDR1 SEHNR and CDR2 FQNEAQ (reference sequence).

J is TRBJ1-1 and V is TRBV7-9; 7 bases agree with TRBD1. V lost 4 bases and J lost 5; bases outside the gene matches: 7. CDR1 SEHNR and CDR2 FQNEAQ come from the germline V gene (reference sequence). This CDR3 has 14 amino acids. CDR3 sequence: CASSSQRGRTEAFF. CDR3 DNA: TGTGCCAGCAGCTCACAGAGGGGGCGAACTGAAGCTTTCTTT.

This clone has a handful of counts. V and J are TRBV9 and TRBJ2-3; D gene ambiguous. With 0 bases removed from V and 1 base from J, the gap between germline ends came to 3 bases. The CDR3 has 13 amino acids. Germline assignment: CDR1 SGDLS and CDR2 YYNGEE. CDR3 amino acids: CASSVAGTDTQYF. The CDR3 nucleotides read TGTGCCAGCAGCGTAGCGGGCACAGATACGCAGTATTTT.

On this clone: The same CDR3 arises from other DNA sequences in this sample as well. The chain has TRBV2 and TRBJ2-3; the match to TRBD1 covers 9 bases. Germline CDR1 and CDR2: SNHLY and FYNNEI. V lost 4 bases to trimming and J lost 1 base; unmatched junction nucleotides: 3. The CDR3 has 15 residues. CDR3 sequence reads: CASSARQGGTDTQYF. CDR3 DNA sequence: TGTGCCAGCAGTGCTAGACAGGGGGGCACAGATACGCAGTATTTT.

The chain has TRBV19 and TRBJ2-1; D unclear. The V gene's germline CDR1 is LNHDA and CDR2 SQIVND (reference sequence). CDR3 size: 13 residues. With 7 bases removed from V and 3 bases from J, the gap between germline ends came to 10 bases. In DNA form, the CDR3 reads TGTGCCAGTACTAGGCAGGTCTACAATGAGCAGTTCTTC. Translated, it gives CASTRQVYNEQFF.

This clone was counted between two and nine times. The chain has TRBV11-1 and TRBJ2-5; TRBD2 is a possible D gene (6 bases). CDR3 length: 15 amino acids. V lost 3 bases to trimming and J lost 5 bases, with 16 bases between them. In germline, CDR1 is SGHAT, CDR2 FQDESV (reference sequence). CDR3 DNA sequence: TGTGCCAGCAGCTTCGGGACTCCGGAGGAGGAGACCCAGTACTTC. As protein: CASSFGTPEEETQYF.

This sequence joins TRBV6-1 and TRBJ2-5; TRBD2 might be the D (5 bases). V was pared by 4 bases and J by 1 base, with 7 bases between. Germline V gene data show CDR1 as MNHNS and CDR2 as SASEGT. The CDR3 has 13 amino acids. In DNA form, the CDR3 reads TGTGCCAGCAGTGGGACTTTCCAAGAGACCCAGTACTTC. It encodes CASSGTFQETQYF.

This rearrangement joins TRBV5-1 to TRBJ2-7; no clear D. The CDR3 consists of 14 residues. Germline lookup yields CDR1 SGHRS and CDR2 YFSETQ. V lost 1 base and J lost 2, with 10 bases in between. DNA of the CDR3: TGCGCCAGCAGCTTGATAGTCGCGCCCTACGAGCAGTACTTC. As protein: CASSLIVAPYEQYF.